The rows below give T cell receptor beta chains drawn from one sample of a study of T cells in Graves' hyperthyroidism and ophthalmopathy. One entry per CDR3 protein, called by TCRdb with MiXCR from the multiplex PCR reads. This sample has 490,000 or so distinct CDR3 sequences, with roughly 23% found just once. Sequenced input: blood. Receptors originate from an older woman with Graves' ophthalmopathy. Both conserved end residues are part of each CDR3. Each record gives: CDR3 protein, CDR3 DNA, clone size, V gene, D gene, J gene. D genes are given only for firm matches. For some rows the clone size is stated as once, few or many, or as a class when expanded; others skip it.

CDR3aa: CASSQIAGVSNEQYF
CDR3nt: TGTGCCAGCAGCCAAATAGCGGGAGTAAGTAACGAGCAGTACTTC
abundance: many
v_gene: TRBV3-1
d_gene: TRBD2
j_gene: TRBJ2-7

CDR3aa: CVSTGRGDQPQHF
CDR3nt: TGTGTCAGTACTGGCAGGGGAGATCAGCCCCAGCATTTT
abundance: NA
v_gene: TRBV28
d_gene: NA
j_gene: TRBJ1-5

CDR3aa: CAWSLTGGAVRAFF
CDR3nt: TGTGCCTGGAGTTTGACAGGGGGCGCGGTGAGAGCTTTCTTT
abundance: NA
v_gene: TRBV30
d_gene: TRBD1
j_gene: TRBJ1-1

CDR3aa: CASSTSADSQETQYF
CDR3nt: TGTGCCAGCAGTACATCCGCAGACTCCCAAGAGACCCAGTACTTC
abundance: few
v_gene: TRBV6-1
d_gene: NA
j_gene: TRBJ2-5

CDR3aa: CASGTSGRVDTQYF
CDR3nt: TGTGCCAGCGGGACCAGCGGGAGGGTAGATACGCAGTATTTT
abundance: many
v_gene: TRBV28
d_gene: TRBD2
j_gene: TRBJ2-3

CDR3aa: CASSIGLAGGKDIQYF
CDR3nt: TGTGCCAGCAGCATTGGACTAGCGGGAGGAAAGGACATTCAGTACTTC
abundance: NA
v_gene: TRBV11-2
d_gene: TRBD2
j_gene: TRBJ2-4

CDR3aa: CASSVGVAVSSYNEQFF
CDR3nt: TGTGCCAGCAGCGTAGGGGTAGCGGTAAGCTCCTACAATGAGCAGTTCTTC
abundance: few
v_gene: TRBV9
d_gene: NA
j_gene: TRBJ2-1

CDR3aa: CASSLSNVERGTQYF
CDR3nt: TGTGCCAGCAGTTTATCGAACGTGGAGCGGGGTACGCAGTATTTT
abundance: NA
v_gene: TRBV27
d_gene: TRBD2
j_gene: TRBJ2-3

CDR3aa: CASSYTGGRVRPQHF
CDR3nt: TGTGCCAGCAGTTATACAGGGGGCAGAGTTCGGCCCCAGCATTTT
abundance: many
v_gene: TRBV28
d_gene: TRBD1
j_gene: TRBJ1-5

CDR3aa: CASGGPVNTEAFF
CDR3nt: TGTGCCAGTGGGGGTCCAGTGAACACTGAAGCTTTCTTT
abundance: NA
v_gene: TRBV6-1
d_gene: NA
j_gene: TRBJ1-1

CDR3aa: CASNNRGLTGELFF
CDR3nt: TGTGCCAGCAACAACAGGGGGCTCACCGGGGAGCTGTTTTTT
abundance: many
v_gene: TRBV12-3/TRBV12-4
d_gene: TRBD1
j_gene: TRBJ2-2

CDR3aa: CASREGRFIGDEQYF
CDR3nt: TGTGCCAGCAGGGAGGGGAGGTTTATCGGTGACGAGCAGTACTTC
abundance: many
v_gene: TRBV12-3/TRBV12-4
d_gene: NA
j_gene: TRBJ2-7

CDR3aa: CASSPPGQGHYEQYF
CDR3nt: TGTGCCAGCAGTCCCCCCGGACAGGGGCACTACGAGCAGTACTTC
abundance: NA
v_gene: TRBV6-1
d_gene: TRBD1
j_gene: TRBJ2-7

CDR3aa: CASSVGLAGGISYNEQFF
CDR3nt: TGTGCCAGCAGCGTCGGACTAGCGGGAGGTATATCCTACAATGAGCAGTTCTTC
abundance: NA
v_gene: TRBV11-1
d_gene: TRBD2
j_gene: TRBJ2-1

CDR3aa: CASSAGTSGIGEQFF
CDR3nt: TGTGCCAGCTCCGCCGGGACTAGCGGGATAGGTGAGCAGTTCTTC
abundance: NA
v_gene: TRBV18
d_gene: TRBD2
j_gene: TRBJ2-1

CDR3aa: CASGPGGLEKQFF
CDR3nt: TGCGCCAGCGGGCCAGGGGGCCTAGAAAAGCAGTTCTTC
abundance: NA
v_gene: TRBV10-1
d_gene: TRBD1
j_gene: TRBJ2-1

CDR3aa: CASSPPTNTEAFF
CDR3nt: TGTGCCAGCTCACCACCGACGAACACTGAAGCTTTCTTT
abundance: many
v_gene: TRBV18
d_gene: NA
j_gene: TRBJ1-1

CDR3aa: CASSPLWGRGNEQFF
CDR3nt: TGTGCCAGCAGCCCCCTCTGGGGGAGAGGCAATGAGCAGTTCTTC
abundance: NA
v_gene: TRBV7-9
d_gene: NA
j_gene: TRBJ2-1

CDR3aa: CASSSGRPSGNTIYF
CDR3nt: TGTGCCAGCAGCTCAGGACGGCCCTCTGGAAACACCATATATTTT
abundance: many
v_gene: TRBV7-2
d_gene: NA
j_gene: TRBJ1-3

CDR3aa: CASSSLRREGSYNEQFF
CDR3nt: TGTGCCAGCAGCTCCCTCCGGCGGGAGGGCTCCTACAATGAGCAGTTCTTC
abundance: few
v_gene: TRBV7-9
d_gene: TRBD2
j_gene: TRBJ2-1

CDR3aa: CASSVALGSTEAFF
CDR3nt: TGTGCCAGCAGCGTAGCGTTGGGGAGCACTGAAGCTTTCTTT
abundance: few
v_gene: TRBV9
d_gene: NA
j_gene: TRBJ1-1

CDR3aa: CAWSGGQTDTQYF
CDR3nt: TGTGCCTGGAGTGGGGGACAGACAGATACGCAGTATTTT
abundance: NA
v_gene: TRBV30
d_gene: TRBD1
j_gene: TRBJ2-3

CDR3aa: CASSPTGGTTDTQYF
CDR3nt: TGTGCCAGCAGTCCCACCGGAGGAACCACAGATACGCAGTATTTT
abundance: NA
v_gene: TRBV28
d_gene: NA
j_gene: TRBJ2-3